This TCR beta chain comes out of a study of neoadjuvant anti-PD-1 for oral cavity cancer. Across the study: Nivolumab at 3 mg/kg was mostly given biweekly, three to four doses, pre-surgery.

Germline trimming cut 6 bases from V and 6 bases from J; bases unmatched to any gene: 10. The germline CDR1 and CDR2 sequences are SGHRS and YFSETQ. The CDR3 totals 14 residues. This clone was detected only a few times. TCRdb's copy holds only in-frame clones and misses some; the assay was immunoSEQ multiplex PCR. The table has 20,000 to 30,000 clones, 25% to 30% seen once. Time point denoted: after neoadjuvant nivolumab, at surgical resection. The patients had HPV-negative, locally advanced oral cavity squamous cell carcinoma. This chain uses TRBV5-1 with TRBJ2-7; 9 bases map to TRBD2. Material: tumor tissue, obtained after nivolumab (anti-PD-1) treatment. The sequence derives from a person aged 35-79 years with oral cavity squamous cell carcinoma. CDR3 sequence: CASTSSGRPSEQYF. The CDR3 region has the DNA TGCGCCAGCACCAGCAGCGGGAGGCCCTCCGAGCAGTACTTC.